This paragraph covers one T cell receptor (beta chain) sequence. This clone was counted between two and nine times. The antigen this receptor binds is unknown. The sample holds no much larger clone one base away, and base qualities are not on file. The cohort consisted of hundreds of healthy bone marrow donors. Cohort members were all nominally healthy when sampled, although unrecorded immune exposures were likely present. The donor was CMV seronegative and was included in the group of 352 seronegative cohort members. Every donor gave a peripheral blood sample, and the peripheral blood mononuclear cells from that sample were used for TCR beta sequencing. Genomic DNA extraction from the blood cell samples was performed with the Qiagen DNeasy Blood Extraction Kit. These data belong to a study of cytomegalovirus exposure and HLA in healthy donors (dated by TCRdb to 2016 to 2017). Study-wide context: According to an earlier analysis of 550 to 750 of the donors, roughly 180 million T cells yielded 90 million to 140 million unique TCR beta sequences and 250 to 350 Gb of sequence data. About 330 gigabases of sequencing data and 70 million to 100 million unique TCR sequences made up an early release that covered 640 HLA-typed donors. Of the roughly 400 genotyped donors, approximately 83% fell in the genetic ancestry cluster associated with self-reported Caucasian donors. The study aimed to test whether signatures of past pathogen exposure could be identified by cataloging public T cell receptors. The study used immunosequencing to profile the T cell repertoires of around 600 subjects and linked those repertoires to cytomegalovirus serostatus. In addition to the first cohort of 666 subjects, a separate validation cohort of 120 different subjects was used. High-throughput TCR immunosequencing, statistical association of individual TCRs with disease status, and machine learning were combined to predict cytomegalovirus infection status. To study patterns of TCR occurrence, a later analysis re-analyzed previously published TCR beta repertoires from more than 550 donors and added high-resolution HLA genotyping. Rather than drawing on any new phenotypic data, the later analysis identified candidate immune exposures from TCR beta sequences and the way those sequences occurred across donors. In an earlier analysis of about 590 of the donors, high-throughput TCR beta sequencing was used to judge whether each TCR beta V gene segment behaved as functional or pseudogenic. Donor age, sex, ethnicity and CMV serostatus were collected together with the repertoire data. A later genetic analysis took genome-wide SNP genotypes for about three fifths of the 666 donors and used that subset as a discovery cohort. All discovery cohort repertoires had been generated using a single sequencing platform. HLA typing covered class I and class II loci at four-digit resolution. Typing coverage differed by locus: A, B, C, DRB1 and DQB1 were typed in roughly 620-640 donors, DQA1 in about 510, DPA1 in 600 to 610, and DPB1 in 472. A handful of DR-DQ haplotypes were treated as single units for association and clustering because of strong linkage in the cohort. Across approximately 420 genotyped donors of the cohort, an average of approximately 200,000 unique TCR beta nucleotide sequences per donor were sequenced, and roughly 20% of those sequences were non-productive.

Libraries came from the immunoSEQ multiplex PCR assay. For the multiplex PCR, a mixture combining 60 forward primers for TCR Vbeta segments and 13 reverse primers for TCR Jbeta segments was used. Amplification of the CDR3 region of rearranged TCR beta genes was performed with a multiplex PCR assay on genomic DNA. Amplified TCR beta libraries were sequenced as 87-base-pair reads on the Illumina HiSeq System. The authors' pipeline ran thus. A later analysis counted about 82 million unique TCR beta chains across the 550 to 750 repertoires, and 9 million to 14 million of these chains were shared by at least two donors. Raw reads were error-corrected and collapsed into unique sequences with a nearest-neighbor algorithm that merged closely related sequences to remove PCR and sequencing errors. To assign V, D and J gene segments, CDR3 sequences were aligned to IMGT reference sequences. For a sequence to be retained, at least a six-nucleotide match to both a V gene segment and a J gene segment was required. A rearrangement was called productive if the CDR3 had no stop codons and remained in frame with V and J, and every other rearrangement was called non-productive. Following IMGT convention, CDR3 was defined as the stretch from the second conserved V-encoded cysteine up to the conserved J-encoded phenylalanine. In an earlier analysis of 550 to 650 of the donors, sequences lacking an unambiguous match to a single V gene segment were excluded. An earlier analysis of several hundred of the donors called V segments functional above 56.7% productive rearrangements and segregating when the between-donor standard deviation exceeded 5%. A statistical classification framework was developed to diagnose cytomegalovirus status using the catalog of TCR beta chain sequences. In a later analysis, TCR nucleotide sequences were compared against IMGT/GENE-DB human TR gene sequences so that V and J genes could be assigned. A later analysis assigned CDR3 sequences and most-parsimonious VDJ recombination scenarios with the TCRdist pipeline. A later analysis defined each TCR beta chain by its CDR3 amino acid sequence plus V-gene family, and excluded reads lacking a unique V-gene family. In a later analysis, nearly 600 highly shared, low-generation-probability nucleotide sequences were removed to address suspected cross-contamination and a sequencing artifact. In a later analysis, a clonal expansion index for each public chain was calculated from normalized within-repertoire ranks of inferred template counts. Generation probabilities in a later analysis came from a VDJ recombination model fitted to out-of-frame rearrangements, and those results were checked against IGoR. In a later analysis, hypergeometric tests were used to score TCR-TCR, TCR-HLA and TCR-CMV co-occurrence, with a repertoire-size bias correction applied to TCR pairs. To estimate false discovery rates, a later analysis permuted the HLA or CMV assignments 20 times. In a later analysis, co-occurring TCRs were grouped using DBSCAN, and TCRdist sequence similarity was added for clustering within HLA-allele-positive subsets. For co-occurrence clustering, repertoires with fewer than 30,000 or more than 120,000 public chains were excluded, along with roughly five repertoires with anomalous nucleotide sharing. The table was pulled from immuneACCESS by TCRdb, which kept in-frame rearrangements only. Such tables lose some clones; where checked, under half of the loss comes from unresolved V genes, and the rest has no known cause. V and J calls plus clone size are reproduced from that table; the DNA served to infer D and trimming. A total of over 50,000 clones appear in this sample, about 90% of them only once. 1.4% of the sample rests with the top ten.

What the study reported, not specific to this receptor: In a later analysis, most CMV-associated TCR beta chains were found to appear HLA-restricted, with HLA associations seemingly driven largely by CMV exposure. Across donors, most TCR sequences were observed very rarely, whereas some public TCRs were present in many individuals. In a later analysis, HLA-associated TCR beta chains were found to be more clonally expanded and to have lower generation probabilities than equally common non-associated chains. Some IMGT-functional V segments, including TRBV6-2 and TRBV6-3, could not be distinguished by the 87-base-pair reads and were therefore excluded. The only immune exposure information available for the cohort was CMV serostatus. The classifier was reported to diagnose cytomegalovirus status with high specificity and sensitivity in both the original cohort and the validation cohort. It was suggested by the authors that the approach could potentially be generalized to other disease states and immunological phenotypes. An association between a missense DCLRE1C variant and V-gene and J-gene trimming of TCR beta chains was found in a later genetic analysis and replicated in an independent cohort. The study gave a list of over 150 TCR beta chains associated with cytomegalovirus. Presence/absence analyses assumed roughly uniform sequencing depth across donors, an assumption that may not hold. Several of the top co-occurrence clusters appeared to be linked to parvovirus B19, influenza, CMV and Epstein-Barr virus, according to a later analysis. Because HLA typing was missing for some donors at each locus, association tests included only the typed subset. The earlier analysis of almost 600 of the donors excluded some 16 rarely observed V segments, including chromosome 9 orphons, because counts were too low. A further reported finding was that TCR beta sequences accurately predicted the HLA-A and HLA-B alleles for most subjects in the first cohort. A cluster of highly shared sequence variants was judged likely to be a technical artifact of the sequencing pipeline. A few of the identified cytomegalovirus-associated TCR beta chains were confirmed in vitro to be specific for cytomegalovirus antigens. Linkage disequilibrium might explain the correlated functional status among segregating V segments, but an unknown experimental factor could not be ruled out. A later analysis associated 16,951 TCR beta sequences with specific HLA alleles at a false discovery rate of 0.05. Only TCR beta chains were sequenced in this cohort, and the absence of alpha or paired-chain data limited detectable features. In a later genetic analysis, fewer N-insertions in productive TCRs were reported among donors in an Asian-associated ancestry cluster than the roughly 700-donor mean. Assigning TCR associations to individual alleles was difficult when HLA alleles, especially DR and DQ, strongly co-occurred. In an earlier analysis of more than 450 of the donors, most TCR beta V segments were observed in productive rearrangements about 87% or about 30% of the time, broadly matching IMGT annotations. In a later analysis, TCR association rates were found to vary across HLA loci, with the most associated TCRs seen for DRB1 alleles and the fewest for HLA-C alleles.

CDR1 and CDR2 (ENHRY, SYGVKD) derive from the germline V gene. After removal of 6 bases from V and 6 bases from J, the junction retains 9 bases not matched to a gene. Counted from cysteine to phenylalanine, this CDR3 has 15 amino acids. The only DNA kept is the CDR3, 45 bases in frame from the first base. Sequencing input: PBMCs. This TCR was sampled from a man between 18 and 35 years old in good health and CMV-seronegative. In this chain, TRBV10-3 is recombined with TRBJ2-1; 9 central bases correspond to TRBD1. CDR3 region: CAIREQGAIRNEQFF. The DNA sequence is TGTGCCATCAGGGAACAGGGGGCCATACGCAATGAGCAGTTCTTC.